This TCR beta chain was sequenced in a study of spatial heterogeneity in lung cancer. CDR1 LGHNA and CDR2 YNFKEQ come from the germline V gene. There are 16 residues in the CDR3. Between the trimmed V and J ends, which lost 1 base and 1 base, there was a span of 11 bases. One entry per CDR3 protein, called by TCRdb with MiXCR from the 5' RACE reads. The repertoire holds about 87,000 distinct CDR3 sequences, just under 20% seen once, with just over 20% in the top ten. This clonotype was counted only a few times. Sample time point: blood at routine non-recurrence follow-up after resection. The V and J genes are TRBV4-2 and TRBJ2-1, with D unresolved. The starting material was PBMCs, obtained at follow-up. This receptor was identified in a male donor with early-stage non-small cell lung cancer. The CDR3 reads CASSQASLRSYNEQFF. For the CDR3, the DNA is TGTGCCAGCAGCCAAGCTAGTTTGAGGTCCTACAATGAGCAGTTCTTC.